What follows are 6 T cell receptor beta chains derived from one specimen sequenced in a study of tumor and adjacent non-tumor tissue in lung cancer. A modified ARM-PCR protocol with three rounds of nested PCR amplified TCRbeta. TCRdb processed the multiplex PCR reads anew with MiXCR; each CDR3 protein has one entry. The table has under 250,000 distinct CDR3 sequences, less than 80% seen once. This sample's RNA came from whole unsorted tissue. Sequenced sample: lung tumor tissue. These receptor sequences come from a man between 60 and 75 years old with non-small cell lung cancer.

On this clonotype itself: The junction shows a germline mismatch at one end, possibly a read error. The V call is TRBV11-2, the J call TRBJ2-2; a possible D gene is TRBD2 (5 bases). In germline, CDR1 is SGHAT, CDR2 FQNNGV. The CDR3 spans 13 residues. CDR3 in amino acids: CASNPERAGELFF. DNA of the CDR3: TGTGCCAGCAACCCCGAGAGGGCCGGGGAGCTTTTTTTT.

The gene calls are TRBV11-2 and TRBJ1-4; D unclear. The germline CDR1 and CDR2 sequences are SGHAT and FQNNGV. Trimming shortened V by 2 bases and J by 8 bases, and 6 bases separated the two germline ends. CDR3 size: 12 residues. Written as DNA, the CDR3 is TGTGCCAGCAGCTTAATTGGCGAAAAACTGTTTTTT. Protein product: CASSLIGEKLFF.

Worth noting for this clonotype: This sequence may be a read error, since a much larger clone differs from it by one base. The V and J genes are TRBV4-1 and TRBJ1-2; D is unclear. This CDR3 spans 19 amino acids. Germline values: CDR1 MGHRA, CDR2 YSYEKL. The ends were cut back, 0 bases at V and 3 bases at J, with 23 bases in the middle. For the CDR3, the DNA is TGCGCCAGCAGCCAAGACTTCTCAAGTGGCCGTTCATGGGACTATGGCTACACCTTC. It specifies CASSQDFSSGRSWDYGYTF.

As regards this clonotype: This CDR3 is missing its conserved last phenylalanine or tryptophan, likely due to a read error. The CDR3 here is CASSPQGLAGDEQFV. CDR3 sequence (DNA): TGTGCCAGCAGCCCCCAGGGATTAGCGGGGGATGAGCAGTTCGTC. The genes are TRBV11-2 and TRBJ2-1, with 9 bases aligning to TRBD2. Germline loops: CDR1 SGHAT, CDR2 FQNNGV. This CDR3 contains 15 residues. V lost 5 bases and J lost 8; bases outside the gene matches: 10.

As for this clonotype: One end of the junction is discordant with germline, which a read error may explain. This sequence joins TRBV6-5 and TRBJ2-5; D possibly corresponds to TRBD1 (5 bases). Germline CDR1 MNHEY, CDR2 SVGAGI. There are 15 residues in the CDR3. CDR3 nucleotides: TGTGCCAGCAGCGACGCAGGGCTTCGGCAAGAGACCCGGTACTTC. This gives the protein CASSDAGLRQETRYF.

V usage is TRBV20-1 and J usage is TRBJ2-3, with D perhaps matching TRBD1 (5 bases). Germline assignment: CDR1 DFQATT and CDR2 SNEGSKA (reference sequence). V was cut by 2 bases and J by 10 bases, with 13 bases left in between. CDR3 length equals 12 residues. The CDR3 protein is CSARNQGDAQYF. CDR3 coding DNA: TGCAGTGCTAGAAATCAGGGTGATGCGCAGTATTTT.